These T cell receptor beta chains were read from a single sample in a study of radiation and T cells in renal cell carcinoma. Data came from immunoSEQ multiplex PCR; TCRdb stores just in-frame clones and leaves some out. The repertoire holds some 7,900 clones, around three fifths seen once, with approximately 40% in the top ten. The source material was tumor tissue, sampled from a patient whose treatment was nephrectomy without radiotherapy. Receptor source: a woman between 70 and 85 years old with renal cell carcinoma. Both conserved end residues are trimmed from each CDR3. The D gene is left open where the match is weak. Rows give clone size only sometimes, using once, few, many, or a class for an expanded clone.

CDR3 protein,V gene,CDR3 length,J gene,D gene,clone size
ASSPGTSYGYT,TRBV6-6,11,TRBJ1-2,.,.
AISDSGGAYNEQF,TRBV10-3,13,TRBJ2-1,TRBD2,.
ASSQVTGGWYEQY,TRBV4-1,13,TRBJ2-7,TRBD1,.
AWRAGRDYGYT,TRBV30,11,TRBJ1-2,.,.
ASSEAPGRETQY,TRBV2,12,TRBJ2-5,.,.
ASSVTDSLVSEQF,TRBV5-4,13,TRBJ2-1,.,.
ASSWGGEAF,TRBV7-9,9,TRBJ1-1,.,few
ASSLRQGANQPQH,TRBV5-6,13,TRBJ1-5,TRBD1,.
ASSLSWQGGGYDSPLH,TRBV5-1,16,TRBJ1-6,.,.
ASSQRGTGYEQF,TRBV4-3,12,TRBJ2-1,TRBD1,few
ASSVTGAGGEKLF,TRBV19,13,TRBJ1-4,.,few
ASSELTSTALGGYT,TRBV25-1,14,TRBJ1-2,.,few
ASSDGGGSYYGYT,TRBV10-2,13,TRBJ1-2,.,once
ASSPTGTQPQH,TRBV18,11,TRBJ1-5,.,.
ASSQDLRDSFTDTQY,TRBV14,15,TRBJ2-3,TRBD1,.
ASSEIWGTEAF,TRBV6-1,11,TRBJ1-1,.,.
ASSVQPTGVNTEAF,TRBV9,14,TRBJ1-1,TRBD1,.
ASSADGAPQETQY,TRBV2,13,TRBJ2-5,.,.
ASSLTVYQETQY,TRBV11-1,12,TRBJ2-5,.,.
ASSQDARGPSYEQY,TRBV4-3,14,TRBJ2-7,.,.
ASSLDFAVNYGYT,TRBV11-2,13,TRBJ1-2,.,few
ASSAGRGEYNEQF,TRBV9,13,TRBJ2-1,.,.
ASSQPGSNQPQH,TRBV6-6,12,TRBJ1-5,.,.
ASRERGGLGNEQF,TRBV6-5,13,TRBJ2-1,TRBD2,.
ASSVTDSLVSEQF,TRBV5-1,13,TRBJ2-1,.,hyperexpanded
ASSPNGRRGTLSYEQY,TRBV27,16,TRBJ2-7,TRBD2,.
AWASRGTQNTGELF,TRBV30,14,TRBJ2-2,.,.
ASSARDRGLNQPQH,TRBV2,14,TRBJ1-5,TRBD1,.
ASSLKDRNYGYT,TRBV5-6,12,TRBJ1-2,.,.
AISESTAATYEQY,TRBV10-3,13,TRBJ2-7,.,once
ASSFGGAGETQY,TRBV2,12,TRBJ2-5,TRBD2,.
ASSGGQGIRGYT,TRBV25-1,12,TRBJ1-2,TRBD1,.
ASSEPGHNTDTQY,TRBV6-1,13,TRBJ2-3,.,.